The 23 T cell receptor beta chains reported below all come from one sample, sequenced in a study of T-cell reconstitution after alpha-beta-depleted transplantation in children. It was with unique molecular identifiers that the TCRbeta library was prepared. TCRdb independently ran MiXCR on the PCR reads; one entry per CDR3 protein. The data contain 45,000 to 55,000 distinct CDR3 sequences, less than 6% of them seen just once; the ten biggest clones take up more than 30%. The sequenced sample was PBMCs, mostly from graft donor cells, obtained 60 days after TCRalphabeta/CD19-depleted stem cell transplant. These TCRs come from a female patient aged 2-15 years who had a stem cell transplant for aplastic anemia, so the T cells may come from the graft donor.

Ten or more counts support this clonotype. This sequence joins TRBV29-1 and TRBJ2-4; TRBD1 or TRBD2 may be the D gene (5 bases each). From germline, CDR1 is SQVTM and CDR2 ANQGSEA. CDR3 size: 13 residues. Trimming took 7 bases from V and 3 from J, leaving 13 bases between them. The CDR3: CSALWDLKNIQYF. The CDR3 nucleotides are TGCAGCGCCCTGTGGGACCTCAAAAACATTCAGTACTTC.

In this sample, this clonotype turned up many times. The chain employs TRBV7-8 and TRBJ1-6, with D possibly matching TRBD1 (5 bases). The CDR3 consists of 15 residues. V lost 0 bases and J 3 bases, leaving 6 bases between the germline ends. CDR1 SGHVS and CDR2 FQNEAQ come from the germline V gene. As DNA, the CDR3 is TGTGCCAGCAGCTTAGCGGGGGTCTATAATTCACCCCTCCACTTT. It is translated as CASSLAGVYNSPLHF. Complete variable domain (other parts from reference TRBV7-8 and TRBJ1-6): GAGVSQSPRYKVAKRGQDVALRCDPISGHVSLFWYQQALGQGPEFLTYFQNEAQLDKSGLPSDRFFAERPEGSVSTLKIQRTQQEDSAVYLCASSLAGVYNSPLHFGNGTRLTVT.

The CDR3, as DNA: TGTGCCAGCCGGGTGTCGAACACCGGGGAGCTGTTTTTT. It yields the protein CASRVSNTGELFF. The rearrangement uses TRBV18 and TRBJ2-2; D call uncertain. Germline CDR1 is KGHSH and CDR2 is LQKENI. V was cut by 8 bases and J by 0 bases, with 7 bases left in between. CDR3 length equals 13 residues.

This clonotype turned up a few times. The rearrangement uses TRBV14 and TRBJ2-1, with 12 positions matching TRBD2. V dropped 4 bases and J dropped 7; count of bases not matched to a gene: 5. CDR3 length: 15 residues. Looked up from germline, CDR1 is SGHDN and CDR2 is FVKESK. CDR3 in DNA: TGTGCCAGCAGCCCCGGACTAGCGGGACGGAATGAGCAGTTCTTC. Encoded protein: CASSPGLAGRNEQFF.

This clonotype was counted at least ten times. V and J are TRBV20-1 and TRBJ1-1; no definite D call. The germline gives CDR1 DFQATT, CDR2 SNEGSKA (reference sequence). Trimming removed 1 base from V and 3 bases from J, with 15 bases in between. The CDR3 consists of 15 residues. The CDR3 region has the DNA TGCAGTGCTAGAGTACTATCCCGGAAGGACACTGAAGCTTTCTTT. It is translated as CSARVLSRKDTEAFF.

There are many counts of this clonotype. CDR3 amino acids: CASRGTGEGGNQPQHF. The CDR3 nucleotides are TGTGCCAGCAGAGGGACAGGGGAAGGTGGCAATCAGCCCCAGCATTTT. The gene calls are TRBV4-2 and TRBJ1-5, with 10 bases aligning to TRBD1. This CDR3 is 16 amino acids long. The germline CDR1 and CDR2 sequences are LGHNA and YNFKEQ. J gave up 2 bases and V 6 bases, and 7 bases lay outside the gene matches.

This clonotype was counted ten times or more. The chain uses TRBV13 and TRBJ1-2; 8 positions match TRBD1. This CDR3 is built from 17 residues. Germline lookup yields CDR1 PRHDT and CDR2 FYEKMQ (reference sequence). The V segment lost 2 bases and the J segment 1 base; nucleotides outside the gene matches: 9. CDR3 protein: CASSLLAGGPSNYGYTF. In DNA form, the CDR3 reads TGTGCCAGCAGCTTACTGGCAGGGGGCCCAAGTAACTATGGCTACACCTTC.

This clonotype was seen repeatedly, ten times or more. The genes are TRBV7-9 and TRBJ1-6, with no clear D. The ends were cut back, 1 base at V and 8 bases at J, with 6 bases in the middle. Germline CDR1 SEHNR, CDR2 FQNEAQ (reference sequence). The CDR3 length is 13 residues. CDR3 in amino acids: CASSLVGYSPLHF. The DNA of the CDR3 is TGTGCCAGCAGCTTAGTAGGGTATTCACCCCTCCACTTT.

This clonotype was seen ten or more times. V gene TRBV5-1 combines with J gene TRBJ2-1, with TRBD2 identical over 9 bases. CDR1 is SGHRS, CDR2 YFSETQ, per germline. This CDR3 spans 13 amino acids. J was trimmed by 5 bases and V by 5 bases; bases with no gene match: 2. CDR3: CASRERGDNEQFF. The DNA for the CDR3 is TGCGCCAGCAGAGAGCGGGGGGACAATGAGCAGTTCTTC.

Ten or more counts support this clonotype. The V and J genes are TRBV5-1 and TRBJ2-3; TRBD1 matches at 9 bases. The CDR3 loop spans 17 amino acids. Trimming removed 3 bases from V and 0 bases from J; junction bases left unmatched: 8. Germline V gene data show CDR1 as SGHRS and CDR2 as YFSETQ. The CDR3 sequence: CASSSGTGYFSTDTQYF. In nucleotides, the CDR3 is TGCGCCAGCAGCTCGGGGACAGGGTATTTTAGCACAGATACGCAGTATTTT. Complete variable domain (other parts from reference TRBV5-1 and TRBJ2-3): KAGVTQTPRYLIKTRGQQVTLSCSPISGHRSVSWYQQTPGQGLQFLFEYFSETQRNKGNFPGRFSGRQFSNSRSEMNVSTLELGDSALYLCASSSGTGYFSTDTQYFGPGTRLTVL.

This clonotype came up many times. The J gene is TRBJ1-2, the V gene TRBV5-6; TRBD1 might be the D (5 bases). This CDR3 is built from 13 residues. Germline V gene lookup returns CDR1 SGHDT and CDR2 YYEEEE. V lost 3 bases and J lost 8, with 14 bases in between. The CDR3 region has the DNA TGTGCCAGCAGCTCCGGCAGGGCTTACGGCTACACCTTC. Protein product: CASSSGRAYGYTF.

This clonotype has ten or more counts. The chain has TRBV7-9 and TRBJ1-4, with 8 bases aligning to TRBD1. The germline V gene encodes CDR1 SEHNR and CDR2 FQNEAQ (reference sequence). The V and J ends lost 4 bases and 1 base, in that order; junction bases with no gene match: 5. CDR3 length equals 16 residues. CDR3 nucleotide sequence: TGTGCCAGCAGCTCGAGGACAGGGATAACTAATGAAAAACTGTTTTTT. Translation gives CASSSRTGITNEKLFF.

This clonotype was seen more than once but under ten times. The chain recombines TRBV5-1 with TRBJ2-7; 13 nucleotides align to TRBD2. The CDR3 has 16 amino acids. Germline trimming cut 4 bases from V and 3 bases from J; bases unmatched to any gene: 7. Germline assignment: CDR1 SGHRS and CDR2 YFSETQ. The CDR3 protein is CASSGLAGAARYEQYF. CDR3 sequence (DNA): TGCGCCAGCAGCGGACTAGCGGGGGCCGCCCGCTACGAGCAGTACTTC.

Only a few counts were recorded for this clonotype. This chain joins TRBV7-9 and TRBJ2-7; unclear D gene. V was cut by 5 bases and J by 2 bases, with 22 bases left in between. Germline loops: CDR1 SEHNR, CDR2 FQNEAQ (reference sequence). This CDR3 is 17 amino acids long. The CDR3 spells CASSDRPRLGATYEQYV. The CDR3 DNA follows: TGTGCCAGCAGCGACCGCCCGCGCTTGGGTGCAACCTACGAGCAGTACGTC.

In its sample, this clonotype was seen many times. The chain links TRBV5-1 to TRBJ2-1, with 9 nucleotides matching TRBD1. J gave up 2 bases and V 7 bases, and 4 bases lay outside the gene matches. Germline CDR1 is SGHRS and CDR2 is YFSETQ. The CDR3 runs 14 residues. The CDR3 reads CASGQGTPYNEQFF. In nucleotides, the CDR3 is TGCGCCAGCGGACAGGGGACTCCCTACAATGAGCAGTTCTTC. Together with reference TRBV5-1 and TRBJ2-1, the CDR3 gives the full variable domain: KAGVTQTPRYLIKTRGQQVTLSCSPISGHRSVSWYQQTPGQGLQFLFEYFSETQRNKGNFPGRFSGRQFSNSRSEMNVSTLELGDSALYLCASGQGTPYNEQFFGPGTRLTVL.

In this sample, this clonotype turned up many times. V gene TRBV12-3 or TRBV12-4 combines with J gene TRBJ1-1, with TRBD1 matching over 12 bases. With V trimmed by 6 bases and J by 5 bases, 4 bases remained unmatched. CDR3 length equals 14 residues. The CDR3 DNA sequence: TGTGCCAGCAGGGGGGGACAGGGGGCGACTGAAGCTTTCTTT. Encoded protein: CASRGGQGATEAFF.

The chain links TRBV20-1 to TRBJ2-1; D is unresolved. CDR1 and CDR2 from the germline V gene are DFQATT and SNEGSKA (reference sequence). The ends were cut back, 7 bases at V and 0 bases at J, with 13 bases in the middle. The CDR3 covers 14 residues. The CDR3 nucleotides are TGCAGTGATAAGGCGAACCGCTCCTACAATGAGCAGTTCTTC. Amino acids: CSDKANRSYNEQFF.

This clonotype appeared many times. The rearrangement uses TRBV20-1 and TRBJ2-2, with unresolved D. The CDR3 consists of 13 residues. Between the trimmed V and J ends, which lost 5 bases and 3 bases, there was a span of 10 bases. Germline V gene lookup returns CDR1 DFQATT and CDR2 SNEGSKA (reference sequence). CDR3 loop: CSADVADTGELFF. DNA of the CDR3: TGCAGTGCTGATGTGGCAGACACCGGGGAGCTGTTTTTT.

This clonotype came up many times. The rearrangement links TRBV20-1 to TRBJ2-3; 10 nucleotides match TRBD2. The junction had 7 bases not matched to a gene; V was cut back by 6 bases and J by 4 bases. The CDR3 is 14 amino acids. Per germline, CDR1 DFQATT and CDR2 SNEGSKA (reference sequence). DNA for the CDR3: TGCAGTGCCCCTCTACTAGCGGGGTCAGATACGCAGTATTTT. Amino acids: CSAPLLAGSDTQYF.

This clonotype showed up many times. The rearrangement joins TRBV2 to TRBJ2-5, with a tentative D call TRBD2 (8 bases). The CDR3 contains 17 residues. Germline lookup yields CDR1 SNHLY and CDR2 FYNNEI. The V and J ends lost 8 bases and 4 bases respectively, with 26 bases between them. CDR3 sequence: CASCQDRQPRGGETQYF. DNA of the CDR3: TGTGCCAGCTGCCAGGACAGGCAACCTCGGGGGGGAGAGACCCAGTACTTC.

This clonotype was detected only a few times. J is TRBJ2-7 and V is TRBV30; D is possibly TRBD1 (5 bases). The CDR3 runs to 11 residues. V shed 5 bases and J shed 4 bases, with 9 bases lying between them. Germline values: CDR1 GTSNPN, CDR2 SVGIG (reference sequence). CDR3: CAWGAGYEQYF. CDR3 DNA: TGTGCCTGGGGGGCCGGTTACGAGCAGTACTTC. Drawing the rest from reference TRBV30 and TRBJ2-7, the complete variable domain is SQTIHQWPATLVQPVGSPLSLECTVEGTSNPNLYWYRQAAGRGLQLLFYSVGIGQISSEVPQNLSASRPQDRQFILSSKKLLLSDSGFYLCAWGAGYEQYFGPGTRLTVT.

This sequence joins TRBV7-9 and TRBJ2-5; TRBD1 matches 10 bases. The CDR3 covers 16 residues. Trimming cost V 4 bases and J 3 bases; bases outside gene matches: 8. Per the germline V gene, CDR1 is SEHNR and CDR2 is FQNEAQ (reference sequence). CDR3 loop: CASSSRQGADKETQYF. The CDR3 region has the DNA TGTGCCAGCAGCTCCCGACAGGGGGCGGACAAAGAGACCCAGTACTTC.

This clonotype occurred many times. CDR3 nucleotides: TGTGCCATCAAGGAAGGGGGCCTCCCCCAAGAGACCCAGTACTTC. It encodes CAIKEGGLPQETQYF. The chain couples TRBV10-3 to TRBJ2-5, with 7 bases aligning to TRBD1. V lost 7 bases, J lost 1 base, and 9 bases stayed unmatched. The CDR3 is made up of 15 amino acids. Germline lookup yields CDR1 ENHRY and CDR2 SYGVKD.